This T cell receptor beta chain was sequenced for a study of T cells in localized non-small cell lung cancer. As to this clone: Its specificity is unknown.

TCRdb keeps only in-frame clones here, not all; method: immunoSEQ multiplex PCR. This repertoire shows roughly 34,000 clones, over 75% found once; its top ten account for less than 5%. Notes on the study in general: A median approximately 57 of the top 100 tumor clones appeared in adjacent lung. Sequencing involved a lone tumor region, leaving heterogeneity possible. Longer overall survival was linked to higher blood T cell density. Uninvolved adjacent lung showed higher T cell clonality than tumor.

Sequenced material: peripheral blood, taken before any cancer treatment. The clonotype originates from a male donor aged 60 or over with stage III lung adenocarcinoma.

CDR3 nucleotides: TGTGCCAGCGGTCTTCAAGAGACCCAGTACTTC. This codes for CASGLQETQYF. This chain joins TRBV7-2 and TRBJ2-5; no reliable D call. The CDR3 has 11 amino acids. The V gene lost 8 bases and the J gene lost 2 bases, with 6 bases spanning the gap. Germline CDR1 and CDR2: SGHTA and FQGNSA.